Each of the 29 T cell receptor beta chains below was sequenced from the same sample in a study of T cells in localized non-small cell lung cancer. Only in-frame clones appear in the TCRdb table, and some are missing; sequencing was by immunoSEQ multiplex PCR. This repertoire shows tens of thousands of clones, 86% found once; its top ten account for 0.95% to 1.3%. Material: peripheral blood, obtained before any cancer treatment. The receptors stem from a woman aged 40 to 75 with stage I lung adenocarcinoma.

J is TRBJ1-5 and V is TRBV10-3, with TRBD1 identical over 7 bases. The ends lost 0 bases at V and 2 bases at J; junction bases unmatched: 7. The CDR3 contains 17 residues. The V gene's germline CDR1 is ENHRY and CDR2 SYGVKD. For the CDR3, the DNA is TGTGCCATCAGTGAGTCCCCCACAGGGGTGGGCAATCAGCCCCAGCATTTT. This translates into CAISESPTGVGNQPQHF.

The V call is TRBV7-2, the J call TRBJ2-2; 10 bases fit TRBD1. The CDR3 sequence is 15 residues long. Germline CDR1 SGHTA, CDR2 FQGNSA. V gave up 7 bases and J gave up 6 bases; unmatched junction bases: 8. The CDR3 sequence is CASTRDRGYAGELFF. The DNA for the CDR3 is TGTGCCAGCACCAGGGACAGGGGTTATGCCGGGGAGCTGTTTTTT.

The gene calls are TRBV7-9 and TRBJ1-1, with unresolved D. The length of the CDR3 is 15 residues. Germline CDR1 is SEHNR and CDR2 is FQNEAQ (reference sequence). Trimming cost V 3 bases and J 0 bases, with 11 bases left between them. CDR3 in DNA: TGTGCCAGCAGCTTCTCCGGGAGCATGAACACTGAAGCTTTCTTT. As protein: CASSFSGSMNTEAFF.

V gene TRBV29-1 combines with J gene TRBJ1-2; no definite D call. Per germline, CDR1 SQVTM and CDR2 ANQGSEA. The length of the CDR3 is 13 residues. The V and J ends lost 4 bases and 6 bases respectively, with 15 bases between them. The CDR3 region has the DNA TGCAGCGTTGGGGGTCTCGGGGAAAATGGCTACACCTTC. Residues: CSVGGLGENGYTF.

The chain uses TRBV7-9 and TRBJ2-5, with 10 bases fitting TRBD2. Germline loops: CDR1 SEHNR, CDR2 FQNEAQ (reference sequence). The CDR3 contains 15 residues. Unmatched junction bases numbered 2, after V lost 3 bases and J lost 1 base. The CDR3 is CASSLSGGAQETQYF. The CDR3 nucleotides are TGTGCCAGCAGCTTGAGCGGGGGGGCCCAAGAGACCCAGTACTTC.

This chain connects TRBV5-4 to TRBJ2-7; D possibly corresponds to TRBD1 (6 bases). Trimming took off 5 bases at V and 5 bases at J, with 14 bases between the two ends. Germline V lookup: CDR1 SGHNT, CDR2 YYREEE (reference sequence). CDR3 length: 13 amino acids. As DNA, the CDR3 is TGTGCCAGCAGTTGGAAGGGGACAAACGAGCAGTACTTC. This encodes CASSWKGTNEQYF.

Comments on this clone: The sample carries other DNA sequences with the same CDR3. V is TRBV2 and J is TRBJ2-2; D is possibly TRBD1 (5 bases). CDR1 and CDR2 (germline): SNHLY, FYNNEI. V gave up 9 bases and J gave up 3 bases, with 11 bases separating them. The CDR3 totals 13 residues. CDR3 bases: TGTGCCAGTAGCAGGGAAGACACCGGGGAGCTGTTTTTT. Translated: CASSREDTGELFF. Variable domain in full (rest from reference TRBV2 and TRBJ2-2): EPEVTQTPSHQVTQMGQEVILRCVPISNHLYFYWYRQILGQKVEFLVSFYNNEISEKSEIFDDQFSVERPDGSNFTLKIRSTKLEDSAMYFCASSREDTGELFFGEGSRLTVL.

The DNA for the CDR3 is TGTGCCAGCAGCCCTAACACAGATACGCAGTATTTT. Protein product: CASSPNTDTQYF. The chain recombines TRBV7-3 with TRBJ2-3, with D unclear. V lost 5 bases and J lost 2, with 5 bases in between. This CDR3 comprises 12 residues. From germline, CDR1 is SGHTA and CDR2 FQGTGA.

This clone has a single count. The chain recombines TRBV4-3 with TRBJ2-4; D uncertain. The CDR3 length is 15 residues. Trimming stripped 0 bases from V and 7 bases from J, with 13 bases between. Germline V lookup: CDR1 LGHNA, CDR2 YSLEER. The CDR3 DNA follows: TGCGCCAGCAGCCAAGATCTTGGCAGAAATAACATTCAGTACTTC. Amino acids: CASSQDLGRNNIQYF.

The CDR3 sequence: CASSFRGRTEQYF. The CDR3 nucleotides read TGTGCCAGCAGTTTCCGAGGACGGACAGAGCAGTACTTC. J is TRBJ2-7 and V is TRBV6-5; D is possibly TRBD1 (5 bases). This CDR3 is built from 13 residues. V lost 4 bases, J lost 7 bases, and 14 bases lay in between. Germline assignment: CDR1 MNHEY and CDR2 SVGAGI.

The V call is TRBV10-3, the J call TRBJ2-2; D perhaps matches TRBD1 (6 bases). The germline V gene encodes CDR1 ENHRY and CDR2 SYGVKD. This CDR3 spans 13 amino acids. The V gene lost 6 bases and the J gene lost 6 bases, with 11 bases spanning the gap. CDR3 in amino acids: CAIRDSSPGELFF. The CDR3 DNA is TGTGCCATCAGGGACAGCTCCCCCGGGGAGCTGTTTTTT.

The J gene is TRBJ2-3, the V gene TRBV19; TRBD2 matches 9 bases. The trim removed 4 bases at V and 4 bases at J, leaving 3 bases unmatched. CDR1 and CDR2 from the germline V gene are LNHDA and SQIVND (reference sequence). CDR3 size: 14 residues. This CDR3 reads CASSRGLAPDTQYF. The CDR3 bases are TGTGCCAGTAGTAGGGGACTAGCACCAGATACGCAGTATTTT.

CDR3 coding DNA: TGTGCCAGCAGCGAAAGCGGGGGATCCGGGGAGCTGTTTTTT. Protein product: CASSESGGSGELFF. This chain links TRBV11-3 with TRBJ2-2; 8 bases match TRBD2. Per the germline V gene, CDR1 is SGHNT and CDR2 is YENEEA. The CDR3 covers 14 residues. J was trimmed by 6 bases and V by 5 bases; bases with no gene match: 5.

The CDR3 bases are TGTGCCAGCGTCCTTTCCCCGGATCTTGCAGATACGCAGTATTTT. Amino acids: CASVLSPDLADTQYF. The chain links TRBV6-6 to TRBJ2-3; D is uncertain. V dropped 8 bases and J dropped 4 bases, with 19 bases sitting between them. CDR1 is MNHNY and CDR2 is SVGAGI in the germline V gene (reference sequence). CDR3 length: 15 amino acids.

The chain couples TRBV7-7 to TRBJ2-7; a weak D match, TRBD2 (6 bases). This CDR3 is built from 12 residues. Germline CDR1 SSHAT, CDR2 FNYEAQ (reference sequence). V lost 4 bases, J lost 7 bases, and 11 bases lay in between. DNA for the CDR3: TGTGCCAGCAGCTCCATCGGAGGGGAGCAGTACTTC. This translates into CASSSIGGEQYF. Full variable domain (outside the CDR3, taken from reference TRBV7-7 and TRBJ2-7): GAGVSQSPRYKVTKRGQDVTLRCDPISSHATLYWYQQALGQGPEFLTYFNYEAQPDKSGLPSDRFSAERPEGSISTLTIQRTEQRDSAMYRCASSSIGGEQYFGPGTRLTVT.

The V gene is TRBV9, the J gene TRBJ2-1; 7 bases match TRBD1. The V segment lost 3 bases and the J segment 2 bases; nucleotides outside the gene matches: 8. CDR1 and CDR2 from the germline V gene are SGDLS and YYNGEE. This CDR3 contains 16 residues. The CDR3 nucleotides are TGTGCCAGCAGCGGCACAGGGGAACCGACCTACAATGAGCAGTTCTTC. Its translation: CASSGTGEPTYNEQFF.

This chain joins TRBV2 and TRBJ2-2; the D is unclear. This CDR3 region has 16 residues. Trimming removed 5 bases from V and 0 bases from J, with 13 bases in between. Per the germline V gene, CDR1 is SNHLY and CDR2 is FYNNEI. Here the CDR3 DNA reads TGTGCCAGCAGTCCTTGGGCAGGAGCGAACACCGGGGAGCTGTTTTTT. Its translation: CASSPWAGANTGELFF.

This chain uses TRBV6-6 with TRBJ1-1; the D is unclear. Trimming stripped 2 bases from V and 3 bases from J, with 4 bases between. The germline CDR1 and CDR2 sequences are MNHNY and SVGAGI (reference sequence). This CDR3 contains 12 residues. The CDR3 loop reads CASSYGDTEAFF. CDR3 in DNA: TGTGCCAGCAGTTACGGGGACACTGAAGCTTTCTTT.

The gene calls are TRBV18 and TRBJ1-6; D is uncertain. Germline CDR1 KGHSH, CDR2 LQKENI. The CDR3 has 14 amino acids. The ends were cut back, 3 bases at V and 3 bases at J, with 6 bases in the middle. The CDR3 DNA is TGTGCCAGCTCACCCGCCGTCTATAATTCACCCCTCCACTTT. Translation gives CASSPAVYNSPLHF.

The rearrangement links TRBV27 to TRBJ1-2; TRBD1 agrees at 8 bases. The CDR3 is made up of 14 amino acids. CDR1 is MNHEY, CDR2 SMNVEV, per germline (reference sequence). Losses at the gene ends were 4 bases for V and 8 bases for J; bases not matched to a gene: 9. The CDR3 DNA reads TGTGCCAGCAGTTCCCCCGGACAGGGTGGAGGCTACACCTTC. It translates to CASSSPGQGGGYTF.

The V and J genes are TRBV28 and TRBJ2-3; D remains unclear. Germline V gene lookup returns CDR1 MDHEN and CDR2 SYDVKM. The CDR3 contains 15 residues. Trimming stripped 5 bases from V and 2 bases from J, with 14 bases between. The CDR3 coding sequence is TGTGCCAGCAGTGCACCGACCGGATACACAGATACGCAGTATTTT. Protein sequence: CASSAPTGYTDTQYF.

The chain employs TRBV18 and TRBJ1-3; no reliable D call. Germline V gene sequence: CDR1 KGHSH, CDR2 LQKENI. V was shortened by 0 bases and J by 0 bases, with 6 bases between the two germline ends. The CDR3 loop spans 15 amino acids. The chain's CDR3 is CASSPPSGSGNTIYF. The CDR3 region has the DNA TGTGCCAGCTCACCACCGTCGGGCTCTGGAAACACCATATATTTT.

The chain combines TRBV6-1 with TRBJ1-4; D remains ambiguous. The CDR3 covers 14 residues. Trimming stripped 6 bases from V and 0 bases from J, with 8 bases between. Germline values: CDR1 MNHNS, CDR2 SASEGT. This CDR3 reads CASREHTTNEKLFF. In DNA form, the CDR3 reads TGTGCCAGCAGGGAACATACAACTAATGAAAAACTGTTTTTT.

This clone occurred once. The genes are TRBV6-7 and TRBJ2-6; 8 positions agree with TRBD1. TRBV6-7 is sorted into the ORF group, with uncertain function. The CDR3 is 16 amino acids. V lost 10 bases to trimming and J lost 1 base; unmatched junction nucleotides: 9. CDR3 loop: CAIWGTGASGANVLTF. The CDR3 DNA is TGTGCCATCTGGGGGACAGGTGCTTCTGGGGCCAACGTCCTGACTTTC.

CDR3 in amino acids: CASNREPYSNQPQHF. The DNA for the CDR3 is TGTGCCAGCAACCGGGAACCATATAGCAATCAGCCCCAGCATTTT. The chain links TRBV2 to TRBJ1-5; D unresolved. CDR3 length: 15 amino acids. Deletions cut 7 bases from V and 0 bases from J, with 13 bases between. Looked up from germline, CDR1 is SNHLY and CDR2 is FYNNEI.

The chain recombines TRBV28 with TRBJ2-5; possibly TRBD1 or TRBD2 for D (6 bases each). The CDR3 is 12 residues long. V shed 7 bases and J shed 5 bases, with 11 bases lying between them. Germline CDR1 and CDR2: MDHEN and SYDVKM. The DNA of the CDR3 is TGTGCCAGCAAGGGGGGCGCGGAGACCCAGTACTTC. Translation: CASKGGAETQYF. The whole variable domain, remainder taken from reference TRBV28 and TRBJ2-5, is DVKVTQSSRYLVKRTGEKVFLECVQDMDHENMFWYRQDPGLGLRLIYFSYDVKMKEKGDIPEGYSVSREKKERFSLILESASTNQTSMYLCASKGGAETQYFGPGTRLLVL.

The chain links TRBV2 to TRBJ2-3; D not resolved. V was pared by 6 bases and J by 1 base, with 14 bases between. This CDR3 comprises 15 residues. Germline loops: CDR1 SNHLY, CDR2 FYNNEI. Written as DNA, the CDR3 is TGTGCCAGCAGACGACAAGGTTTGGGCACAGATACGCAGTATTTT. Translating it yields CASRRQGLGTDTQYF. Drawing the rest from reference TRBV2 and TRBJ2-3, the complete variable domain is EPEVTQTPSHQVTQMGQEVILRCVPISNHLYFYWYRQILGQKVEFLVSFYNNEISEKSEIFDDQFSVERPDGSNFTLKIRSTKLEDSAMYFCASRRQGLGTDTQYFGPGTRLTVL.

The rearrangement joins TRBV28 to TRBJ1-6; a weak D match, TRBD1 (5 bases). Germline V lookup: CDR1 MDHEN, CDR2 SYDVKM. The CDR3 extends over 13 amino acids. V shed 5 bases and J shed 7 bases, with 9 bases lying between them. The CDR3 here is CASSRGANSPLHF. The CDR3 DNA follows: TGTGCCAGCAGTAGGGGTGCCAATTCACCCCTCCACTTT.

The chain has TRBV20-1 and TRBJ1-1; D unresolved. CDR3 length equals 8 residues. The germline V and J ends were trimmed by 6 bases and 13 bases, with 9 bases remaining between them. CDR1 and CDR2 (germline): DFQATT, SNEGSKA (reference sequence). This CDR3 is CSAESVFF. The DNA of the CDR3 is TGCAGTGCCGAAAGCGTTTTCTTT.